This TCR beta chain was recorded in a study of CD8 T cells in Susac syndrome. Reverse transcription used roughly 0.45 to 1 ug RNA and random hexamers. TCRdb independently ran MiXCR on the immunoSEQ multiplex PCR reads; one entry per CDR3 protein. The table includes some 190,000 distinct CDR3 sequences, about 95% detected once. This clonotype was detected a few times. The CDR3 contains 12 residues. The germline CDR1 and CDR2 sequences are SGHRS and YFSETQ. J lost 8 bases, V lost 0 bases, and 1 base had no gene match. This chain uses TRBV5-1 with TRBJ1-1; TRBD1 agrees at 7 bases. Sequenced input: CD4+ T cells from PBMCs. This receptor was obtained from a human donor with Susac syndrome. The CDR3 spells CASSLEGAEAFF. The CDR3 region has the DNA TGCGCCAGCAGCTTGGAGGGGGCGGAAGCTTTCTTT.